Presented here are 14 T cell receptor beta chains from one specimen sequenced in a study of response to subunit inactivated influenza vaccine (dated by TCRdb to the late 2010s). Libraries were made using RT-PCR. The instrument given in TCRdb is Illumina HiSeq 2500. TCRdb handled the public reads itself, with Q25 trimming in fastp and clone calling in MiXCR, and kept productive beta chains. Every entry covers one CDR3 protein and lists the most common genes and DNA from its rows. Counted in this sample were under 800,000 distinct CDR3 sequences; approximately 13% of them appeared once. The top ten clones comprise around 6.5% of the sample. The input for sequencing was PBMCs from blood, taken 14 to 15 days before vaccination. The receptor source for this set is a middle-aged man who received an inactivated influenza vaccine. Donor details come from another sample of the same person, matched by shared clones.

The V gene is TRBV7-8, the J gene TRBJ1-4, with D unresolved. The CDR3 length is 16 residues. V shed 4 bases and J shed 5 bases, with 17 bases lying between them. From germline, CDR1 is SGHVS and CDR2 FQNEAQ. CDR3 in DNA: TGTGCCAGCAGCTCTCGAACGGGGTTAGGGAATGAAAAACTGTTTTTT. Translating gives CASSSRTGLGNEKLFF.

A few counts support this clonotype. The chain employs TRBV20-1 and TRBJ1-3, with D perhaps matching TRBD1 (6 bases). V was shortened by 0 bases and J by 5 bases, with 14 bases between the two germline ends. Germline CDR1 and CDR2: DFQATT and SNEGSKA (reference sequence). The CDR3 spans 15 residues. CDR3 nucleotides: TGCAGTGCTAGAGATGGGGCCAGGGGTAGAAACACCATATATTTT. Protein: CSARDGARGRNTIYF.

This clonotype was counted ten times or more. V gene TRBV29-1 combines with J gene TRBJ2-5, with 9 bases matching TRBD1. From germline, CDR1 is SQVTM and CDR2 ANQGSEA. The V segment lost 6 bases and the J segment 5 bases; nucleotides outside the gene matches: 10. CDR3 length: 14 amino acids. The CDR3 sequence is CSVVRTGVLETQYF. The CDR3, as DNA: TGCAGCGTCGTGAGGACAGGGGTCTTGGAGACCCAGTACTTC.

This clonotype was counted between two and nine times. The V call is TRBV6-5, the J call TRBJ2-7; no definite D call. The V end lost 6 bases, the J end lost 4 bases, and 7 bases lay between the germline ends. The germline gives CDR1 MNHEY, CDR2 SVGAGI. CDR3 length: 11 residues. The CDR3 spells CASRTFYEQYF. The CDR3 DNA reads TGTGCCAGCAGGACATTTTACGAGCAGTACTTC.

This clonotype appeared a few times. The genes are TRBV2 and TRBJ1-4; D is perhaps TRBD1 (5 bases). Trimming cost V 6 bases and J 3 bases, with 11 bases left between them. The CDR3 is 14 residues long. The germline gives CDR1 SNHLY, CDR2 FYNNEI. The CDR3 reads CASSQGFANEKLFF. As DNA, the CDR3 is TGTGCCAGCAGCCAGGGTTTTGCTAATGAAAAACTGTTTTTT.

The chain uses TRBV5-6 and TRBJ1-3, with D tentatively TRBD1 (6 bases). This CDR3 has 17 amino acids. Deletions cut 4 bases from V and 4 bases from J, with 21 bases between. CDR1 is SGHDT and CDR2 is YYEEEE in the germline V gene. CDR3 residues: CASSAGLKRGGGNTIYF. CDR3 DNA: TGTGCCAGCAGCGCCGGACTGAAGCGAGGGGGGGGAAACACCATATATTTT.

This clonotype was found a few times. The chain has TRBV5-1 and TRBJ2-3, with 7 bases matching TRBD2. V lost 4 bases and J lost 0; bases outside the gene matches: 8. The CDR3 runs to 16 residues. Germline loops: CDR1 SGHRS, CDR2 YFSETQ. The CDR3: CASSTHTSESTDTQYF. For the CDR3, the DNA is TGCGCCAGCAGCACCCACACTAGCGAAAGCACAGATACGCAGTATTTT.

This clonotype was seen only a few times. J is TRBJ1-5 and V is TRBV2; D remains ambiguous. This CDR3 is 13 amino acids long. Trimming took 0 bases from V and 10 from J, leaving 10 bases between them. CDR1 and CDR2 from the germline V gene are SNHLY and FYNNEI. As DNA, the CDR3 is TGTGCCAGCAGTGAAGCCGCAGTAGTCCCCCAGCATTTT. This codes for CASSEAAVVPQHF.

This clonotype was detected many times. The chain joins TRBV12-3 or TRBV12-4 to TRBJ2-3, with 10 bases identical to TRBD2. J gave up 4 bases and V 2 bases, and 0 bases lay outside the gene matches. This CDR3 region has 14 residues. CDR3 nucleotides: TGTGCCAGCAGTTTAACTAGCGGGGCAGATACGCAGTATTTT. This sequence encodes CASSLTSGADTQYF.

The CDR3 protein is CASSRGASQPQHF. The CDR3 DNA follows: TGTGCCAGCTCACGGGGGGCGAGTCAGCCCCAGCATTTT. V usage is TRBV18 and J usage is TRBJ1-5; possibly TRBD1 for D (6 bases). This CDR3 has 13 residues. Trimming shortened V by 4 bases and J by 6 bases, and 10 bases separated the two germline ends. The germline gives CDR1 KGHSH, CDR2 LQKENI.

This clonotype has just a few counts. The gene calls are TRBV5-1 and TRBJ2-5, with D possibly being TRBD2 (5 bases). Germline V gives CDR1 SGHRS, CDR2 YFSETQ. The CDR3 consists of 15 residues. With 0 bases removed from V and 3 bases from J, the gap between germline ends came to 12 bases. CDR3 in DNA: TGCGCCAGCAGCTTGGTCGGTCCCGGGGAAGAGACCCAGTACTTC. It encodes CASSLVGPGEETQYF. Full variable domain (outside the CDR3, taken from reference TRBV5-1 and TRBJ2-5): KAGVTQTPRYLIKTRGQQVTLSCSPISGHRSVSWYQQTPGQGLQFLFEYFSETQRNKGNFPGRFSGRQFSNSRSEMNVSTLELGDSALYLCASSLVGPGEETQYFGPGTRLLVL.

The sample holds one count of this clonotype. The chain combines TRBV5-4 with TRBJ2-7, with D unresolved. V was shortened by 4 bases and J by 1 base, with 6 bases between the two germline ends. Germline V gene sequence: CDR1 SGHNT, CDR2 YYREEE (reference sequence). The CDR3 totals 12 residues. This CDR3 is CASSQQSYEQYF. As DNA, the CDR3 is TGTGCCAGCAGCCAACAGTCCTACGAGCAGTACTTC.

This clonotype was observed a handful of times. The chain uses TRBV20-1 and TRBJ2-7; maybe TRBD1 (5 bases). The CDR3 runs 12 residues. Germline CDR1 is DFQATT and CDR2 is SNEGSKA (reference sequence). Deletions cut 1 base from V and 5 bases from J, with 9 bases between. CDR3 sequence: CSARAQGNEQYF. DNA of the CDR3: TGCAGTGCTAGAGCTCAGGGAAACGAGCAGTACTTC.

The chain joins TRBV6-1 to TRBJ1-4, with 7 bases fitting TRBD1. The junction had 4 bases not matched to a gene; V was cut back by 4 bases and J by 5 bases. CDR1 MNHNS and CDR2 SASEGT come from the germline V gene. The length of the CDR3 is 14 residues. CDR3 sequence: CASSAQGGNEKLFF. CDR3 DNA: TGTGCCAGCAGTGCCCAGGGGGGGAATGAAAAACTGTTTTTT.